The source of this TCR beta chain is a study of blood T cell repertoires in COVID-19. Study as a whole: The study drew acute and convalescent COVID-19 samples from the United States, Italy and Spain. The cDNA or gDNA used as material had been derived from T cells, B-cell-depleted T cells, or PBMCs.

Germline V gene data show CDR1 as MDHEN and CDR2 as SYDVKM. V lost 4 bases to trimming and J lost 4 bases, with 16 bases between them. The CDR3 is 15 residues long. Per the original data handling: It was from reference gene primer amplification that nucleated cell counts were estimated. Generated by immunoSEQ multiplex PCR, the TCRdb table keeps only in-frame clones and is missing some. That table gives V, J and clone size, and the DNA gave D and trimming. The sample carries about 97,000 clones, roughly 89% recorded once. The sample comprised peripheral blood. The chain is built from TRBV28 and TRBJ1-1; D possibly corresponds to TRBD1 (5 bases). This clonotype was sampled from a human donor in a cohort sampled during active COVID-19. CDR3 DNA sequence: TGTGCCAGCAGTTCCTATGGGGGGTTCGGCACTGAAGCTTTCTTT. Amino acids: CASSSYGGFGTEAFF.